Below are 32 T cell receptor beta chains sequenced from a single sample in a study of blood T cell repertoires in COVID-19. Assay used: immunoSEQ multiplex PCR; TCRdb lists only in-frame clones, some missing. The data contain under 450,000 clones, roughly 87% of them singletons. The source material was PBMCs or T cells enriched from blood (not recorded which). These receptors were taken from a woman aged 45-65 years who had recovered from COVID-19.

The rearrangement links TRBV21-1 to TRBJ1-5. TRBV21-1 is termed a pseudogene. The CDR3 covers 13 residues. The DNA of the CDR3 is TGTGCCAGCAGCAAATCCCGGGGAGGGCCCCAGCATTTT. It encodes CASSKSRGGPQHF.

This chain links TRBV5-1 with TRBJ2-7; 7 bases are a match to TRBD2. Germline lookup yields CDR1 SGHRS and CDR2 YFSETQ. The CDR3 is made up of 14 amino acids. The V and J ends lost 5 bases and 1 base, in that order; junction bases with no gene match: 6. CDR3 protein: CASRTSAFSYEQYF. The CDR3 DNA is TGCGCCAGCAGAACTAGCGCCTTTTCCTACGAGCAGTACTTC.

J is TRBJ1-6 and V is TRBV30, with a weak D call TRBD1 (6 bases). Germline CDR1 reads GTSNPN; CDR2 reads SVGIG (reference sequence). The CDR3 length is 13 residues. Trimming left V 3 bases short and J 8 bases short, with 11 bases between. The DNA of the CDR3 is TGTGCCTGGAGGGCTCCAGGGGATTCACCCCTCCACTTT. This sequence encodes CAWRAPGDSPLHF. Variable domain in full (rest from reference TRBV30 and TRBJ1-6): SQTIHQWPATLVQPVGSPLSLECTVEGTSNPNLYWYRQAAGRGLQLLFYSVGIGQISSEVPQNLSASRPQDRQFILSSKKLLLSDSGFYLCAWRAPGDSPLHFGNGTRLTVT.

Here the CDR3 reads CASSQGRGRGGYTF. Written as DNA, the CDR3 is TGCGCCAGCAGCCAAGGGAGGGGCAGAGGTGGCTACACCTTC. The V gene is TRBV4-3, the J gene TRBJ1-2; tentatively, D is TRBD1 (5 bases). The CDR3 contains 14 residues. Trimming left V 1 base short and J 7 bases short, with 13 bases between. Germline CDR1 reads LGHNA; CDR2 reads YSLEER.

The chain couples TRBV5-1 to TRBJ1-1, with D tentatively TRBD1 (5 bases). Trimming pared 6 bases from V and 7 bases from J, leaving 22 bases between. The CDR3 runs 15 residues. CDR1 and CDR2 (germline): SGHRS, YFSETQ. CDR3 DNA: TGCGCCAGCAATCCTAGGCAGGGCGCCGTGTATGAAGCTTTCTTT. Protein sequence: CASNPRQGAVYEAFF.

This chain joins TRBV19 and TRBJ1-1; 9 nucleotides match TRBD1. The CDR3 covers 14 residues. V lost 6 bases and J lost 10; bases outside the gene matches: 12. Germline assignment: CDR1 LNHDA and CDR2 SQIVND (reference sequence). CDR3 sequence (DNA): TGTGCCAGTAGCCGCGGACAGGGGAAGGGGGGAGCTTTCTTT. Protein product: CASSRGQGKGGAFF.

This chain uses TRBV14 with TRBJ2-7, with D uncertain. The CDR3 loop spans 15 amino acids. The V gene's germline CDR1 is SGHDN and CDR2 FVKESK. Between the trimmed V and J ends, which lost 1 base and 3 bases, there was a span of 13 bases. CDR3 nucleotides: TGTGCCAGCAGCCAAGGACTGGCTCCAAACTACGAGCAGTACTTC. Amino acid sequence: CASSQGLAPNYEQYF.

The chain recombines TRBV11-3 with TRBJ2-3; D unresolved. There are 13 residues in the CDR3. V was pared by 4 bases and J by 2 bases, with 7 bases between. Germline V lookup: CDR1 SGHNT, CDR2 YENEEA. This chain's CDR3 is CASSSRHTDTQYF. The CDR3 DNA follows: TGTGCCAGCAGCTCCAGACACACAGATACGCAGTATTTT. Full variable domain (remainder filled in from reference TRBV11-3 and TRBJ2-3): EAGVVQSPRYKIIEKKQPVAFWCNPISGHNTLYWYLQNLGQGPELLIRYENEEAVDDSQLPKDRFSAERLKGVDSTLKIQPAELGDSAVYLCASSSRHTDTQYFGPGTRLTVL.

The chain carries TRBV9 and TRBJ1-2, with 7 bases that match TRBD1. J lost 3 bases, V lost 4 bases, and 12 bases had no gene match. CDR1 is SGDLS, CDR2 YYNGEE, per germline. CDR3 length equals 16 residues. CDR3 loop: CASSPGRQGKDYGYTF. The CDR3 DNA follows: TGTGCCAGCAGCCCCGGGAGACAGGGAAAAGACTATGGCTACACCTTC.

The chain couples TRBV30 to TRBJ2-7; weak D call: TRBD1 (5 bases). V lost 0 bases and J 5 bases, leaving 14 bases between the germline ends. From germline, CDR1 is GTSNPN and CDR2 SVGIG (reference sequence). The CDR3 covers 14 residues. The CDR3 loop is CAWSVGAARDEQYF. Written as DNA, the CDR3 is TGTGCCTGGAGTGTAGGGGCCGCCCGGGACGAGCAGTACTTC.

V gene TRBV3-1 (or the pseudogene TRBV3-2) combines with J gene TRBJ1-5, with 8 bases identical to TRBD1. This CDR3 has 15 amino acids. V was pared by 4 bases and J by 3 bases, with 5 bases of the junction left unmatched. CDR1 LGHDT and CDR2 YNNKEL come from the germline V gene (reference sequence). DNA for the CDR3: TGTGCCAGCAGCCCGGACAGGGCGTACAATCAGCCCCAGCATTTT. It is translated as CASSPDRAYNQPQHF.

V is TRBV4-2 and J is TRBJ2-1; D possibly corresponds to TRBD2 (6 bases). Germline CDR1 LGHNA, CDR2 YNFKEQ. The CDR3 covers 15 residues. Trimming shortened V by 1 base and J by 6 bases, and 13 bases separated the two germline ends. DNA of the CDR3: TGTGCCAGCAGCCAAGTCGGCGGGAATGGCAATGAGCAGTTCTTC. Encoded protein: CASSQVGGNGNEQFF.

In its sample, this clone was seen once. This chain links TRBV5-6 with TRBJ1-1; TRBD1 might be the D (5 bases). V was trimmed by 6 bases and J by 1 base, leaving 16 bases between them. The CDR3 consists of 15 residues. Germline values: CDR1 SGHDT, CDR2 YYEEEE. The CDR3 region is CASNHWGRGNTEAFF. CDR3 DNA sequence: TGTGCCAGCAACCACTGGGGAAGGGGGAACACTGAAGCTTTCTTT.

The chain has TRBV19 and TRBJ2-5, with D possibly being TRBD1 (5 bases). Germline loops: CDR1 LNHDA, CDR2 SQIVND (reference sequence). V lost 5 bases, J lost 3 bases, and 13 bases lay in between. This CDR3 region has 14 residues. The CDR3, as DNA: TGTGCCAGTAGTGGCGGCGGACAAGAAGAGACCCAGTACTTC. Translation gives CASSGGGQEETQYF.

The chain recombines TRBV11-3 with TRBJ1-2, with 10 nucleotides matching TRBD1. J lost 0 bases, V lost 3 bases, and 4 bases had no gene match. The CDR3 consists of 16 residues. The germline CDR1 and CDR2 sequences are SGHNT and YENEEA. CDR3 loop: CASSLGDRGANYGYTF. The CDR3 nucleotides are TGTGCCAGCAGCTTGGGGGACAGGGGAGCTAACTATGGCTACACCTTC.

CDR3 sequence (DNA): TGTGCCAGCAGGGAGACGGCGACTAGCGGGAGGAATGAGCAGTTCTTC. Translated, it gives CASRETATSGRNEQFF. The chain carries TRBV25-1 and TRBJ2-1; 13 positions agree with TRBD2. CDR1 is MGHDK and CDR2 is SYGVNS in the germline V gene. The CDR3 runs to 16 residues. Trimming took 6 bases from V and 7 from J; bases not matched to a gene: 9.

The V call is TRBV3-1 (or the pseudogene TRBV3-2), the J call TRBJ1-6; D remains ambiguous. This CDR3 has 18 residues. Germline V gene lookup returns CDR1 LGHDT and CDR2 YNNKEL (reference sequence). V lost 3 bases, J lost 9 bases, and 24 bases lay in between. CDR3 protein: CASSQDLTSLPGGSPLHF. The DNA for the CDR3 is TGTGCCAGCAGCCAGGACCTTACATCGCTCCCTGGAGGTTCACCCCTCCACTTT.

The chain links TRBV7-2 to TRBJ1-1, with D unclear. Germline CDR1 reads SGHTA; CDR2 reads FQGNSA. Trimming took off 3 bases at V and 6 bases at J, with 14 bases between the two ends. The CDR3 spans 14 residues. CDR3 residues: CASSFSLGVAEAFF. CDR3 nucleotides: TGTGCCAGCAGCTTTTCCCTCGGTGTGGCTGAAGCTTTCTTT.

The chain combines TRBV3-1 (or the pseudogene TRBV3-2) with TRBJ2-7; TRBD2 might be the D (5 bases). Germline CDR1 LGHDT, CDR2 YNNKEL (reference sequence). Trimming stripped 3 bases from V and 2 bases from J, with 17 bases between. The CDR3 length is 16 residues. The CDR3 DNA is TGTGCCAGCAGCCAGGCCCAAAGACTAAGGGCCTACGAGCAGTACTTC. This translates into CASSQAQRLRAYEQYF.

The rearrangement links TRBV7-2 to TRBJ2-7; 8 nucleotides align to TRBD1. The CDR3 runs 15 residues. CDR1 is SGHTA, CDR2 FQGNSA, per germline. J lost 2 bases, V lost 4 bases, and 7 bases had no gene match. The CDR3: CASSWPQGETYEQYF. In DNA, the CDR3 is TGTGCCAGCAGCTGGCCACAGGGGGAAACCTACGAGCAGTACTTC.

This chain connects TRBV19 to TRBJ1-2, with D tentatively TRBD1 (5 bases). This CDR3 spans 15 amino acids. Trimming took off 11 bases at V and 3 bases at J, with 22 bases between the two ends. The V gene's germline CDR1 is LNHDA and CDR2 SQIVND (reference sequence). The chain's CDR3 is CASSSLEKGDYGYTF. CDR3 DNA: TGTGCCTCAAGCTCCTTAGAGAAAGGGGACTATGGCTACACCTTC.

The chain has TRBV29-1 and TRBJ2-1; 7 positions match TRBD2. Germline V lookup: CDR1 SQVTM, CDR2 ANQGSEA. The CDR3 extends over 13 amino acids. J gave up 4 bases and V 6 bases, and 6 bases lay outside the gene matches. CDR3 nucleotides: TGCAGCGTGCTGACTAGCCGGTACAATGAGCAGTTCTTC. As protein: CSVLTSRYNEQFF.

V gene TRBV6-5 combines with J gene TRBJ1-5; the D gene is possibly TRBD1 (6 bases). V lost 3 bases to trimming and J lost 3 bases, with 12 bases between them. The CDR3 extends over 15 amino acids. Per germline, CDR1 MNHEY and CDR2 SVGAGI. The CDR3 region is CASSYRSGDNQPQHF. CDR3 sequence (DNA): TGTGCCAGCAGTTATAGGTCAGGGGACAATCAGCCCCAGCATTTT.

The chain joins TRBV15 to TRBJ2-5; D gene uncertain. The germline V gene has CDR1 LNHNV and CDR2 YYDKDF (reference sequence). V lost 0 bases and J lost 1, with 6 bases in between. This CDR3 has 14 residues. CDR3 residues: CATSRDRVQETQYF. The CDR3, as DNA: TGTGCCACCAGCAGAGATCGGGTCCAAGAGACCCAGTACTTC.

This chain connects TRBV7-2 to TRBJ1-2, with D possibly being TRBD1 (6 bases). Trimming pared 4 bases from V and 8 bases from J, leaving 14 bases between. There are 13 residues in the CDR3. CDR1 is SGHTA, CDR2 FQGNSA, per germline. CDR3 loop: CASSSLQGGGYTF. The CDR3 region has the DNA TGTGCCAGCAGCTCCCTACAGGGCGGCGGCTACACCTTC.

The J gene is TRBJ2-5, the V gene TRBV3-1 (or the pseudogene TRBV3-2); TRBD2 is a possible D gene (5 bases). The CDR3 totals 16 residues. Germline lookup yields CDR1 LGHDT and CDR2 YNNKEL (reference sequence). V lost 1 base to trimming and J lost 7 bases, with 19 bases between them. The CDR3 is CASSQAVQRSEGTQYF. CDR3 DNA sequence: TGTGCCAGCAGCCAAGCGGTCCAGCGGTCCGAGGGGACCCAGTACTTC.

This sequence joins TRBV5-1 and TRBJ1-1; a possible D gene is TRBD1 (5 bases). V was clipped by 0 bases and J by 1 base, with 10 bases between them. Germline V gene sequence: CDR1 SGHRS, CDR2 YFSETQ. This CDR3 region has 15 residues. This CDR3 is CASSLGGARNTEAFF. In DNA, the CDR3 is TGCGCCAGCAGCTTGGGCGGGGCTAGGAACACTGAAGCTTTCTTT.

This chain joins TRBV5-1 and TRBJ2-5; 9 positions match TRBD1. V gave up 4 bases and J gave up 5 bases; unmatched junction bases: 12. CDR3 length equals 16 residues. Germline values: CDR1 SGHRS, CDR2 YFSETQ. The CDR3 region is CASSTSGQGSWETQYF. In nucleotides, the CDR3 is TGCGCCAGCAGCACCTCCGGACAGGGGAGTTGGGAGACCCAGTACTTC.

The rearrangement links TRBV28 to TRBJ1-2; 7 nucleotides line up with TRBD1. From germline, CDR1 is MDHEN and CDR2 SYDVKM. The CDR3 is 17 residues long. Losses at the gene ends were 1 base for V and 3 bases for J; bases not matched to a gene: 11. The CDR3: CASSLFTGAGWDYGYTF. The CDR3 nucleotides are TGTGCCAGCAGTTTATTCACAGGGGCAGGATGGGACTATGGCTACACCTTC.

The chain links TRBV18 to TRBJ2-6, with D perhaps TRBD1 (6 bases). This CDR3 contains 18 residues. The V end was cut by 0 bases, the J end by 0 bases, with 12 bases between. Germline V gene lookup returns CDR1 KGHSH and CDR2 LQKENI. The CDR3 reads CASSPPWAGASGANVLTF. In DNA, the CDR3 is TGTGCCAGCTCACCACCATGGGCAGGGGCCTCTGGGGCCAACGTCCTGACTTTC. Supplemented by reference TRBV18 and TRBJ2-6, the full variable domain reads NAGVMQNPRHLVRRRGQEARLRCSPMKGHSHVYWYRQLPEEGLKFMVYLQKENIIDESGMPKERFSAEFPKEGPSILRIQQVVRGDSAAYFCASSPPWAGASGANVLTFGAGSRLTVL.

V usage is TRBV18 and J usage is TRBJ2-1, with 13 positions matching TRBD2. Germline assignment: CDR1 KGHSH and CDR2 LQKENI. After removal of 6 bases from V and 1 base from J, the junction contained 9 bases not matched to a gene. The CDR3 is 18 amino acids. The CDR3 region is CASSPRTSGSASYNEQFF. CDR3 coding DNA: TGTGCCAGCTCGCCCCGGACTAGCGGGAGTGCGTCCTACAATGAGCAGTTCTTC.

This clone was detected a few times. The sample carries other DNA sequences with the same CDR3. The chain combines TRBV27 with TRBJ1-6, with 7 positions matching TRBD1. The CDR3 consists of 14 residues. Germline CDR1 and CDR2: MNHEY and SMNVEV (reference sequence). Trimming cost V 5 bases and J 6 bases; bases outside gene matches: 4. The CDR3 is CASSPGTANSPLHF. In DNA, the CDR3 is TGTGCCAGCAGTCCCGGGACAGCTAATTCACCCCTCCACTTT.